This T cell receptor (beta chain) appears in the sequencing data of a study of T-cell memory formation after mild COVID-19. General study results and limits: That cross-reactive memory joined was suggested by some responding clones appearing in pre-infection memory. Clones shrinking between day 15 and 85 showed a balanced CD4/CD8 split, and those that grew later tilted toward CD4+. Mainly CM and EM harbored the contracting CD4+ clones; mainly EMRA harbored the CD8+ ones.

CDR1 and CDR2 from the germline V gene are SGHRS and YFSETQ. The CDR3 is 17 amino acids. V lost 4 bases and J lost 4; bases outside the gene matches: 14. 5'RACE primed at constant segments yielded TCR alpha and TCR beta cDNA libraries bearing sample barcodes and UMIs. TCRdb reprocessed the 5' RACE reads via MiXCR and lists one record per CDR3 protein. The data contain approximately 54,000 distinct CDR3 sequences, 9.5% to 15% of them singletons. This clonotype was seen repeatedly, ten times or more. Its antigen is unknown. The sequenced sample consisted of PBMCs or a T cell subset sorted from them (not recorded which). This chain links TRBV5-1 with TRBJ2-5; TRBD2 agrees at 9 bases. The TCR originated in a man younger than 30 who had mild COVID-19 (a few samples of this study predate the infection). Cell type and time point are not known. CDR3 in amino acids: CASSLLGGGVGRETQYF. CDR3 in DNA: TGCGCCAGCAGCCTTCTGGGCGGGGGGGTCGGAAGAGAGACCCAGTACTTC. The variable domain in full, completed from reference TRBV5-1 and TRBJ2-5, reads KAGVTQTPRYLIKTRGQQVTLSCSPISGHRSVSWYQQTPGQGLQFLFEYFSETQRNKGNFPGRFSGRQFSNSRSEMNVSTLELGDSALYLCASSLLGGGVGRETQYFGPGTRLLVL.